This TCR beta chain appears in the sequencing data of a study of T-cell memory formation after mild COVID-19. Broader study findings: Within pre-infection memory, some responding clones were found, suggesting cross-reactive memory joined.

5'RACE primed from the constant segment yielded TCR alpha and TCR beta cDNA libraries bearing sample barcodes and UMIs. TCRdb re-called the 5' RACE reads with MiXCR, one entry per CDR3 protein. The sample has approximately 290,000 distinct CDR3 sequences; 7.5% to 9.5% are singletons. V was pared by 8 bases and J by 4 bases, with 11 bases between. The V gene's germline CDR1 is ENHRY and CDR2 SYGVKD. CDR3 length equals 13 residues. About this clonotype itself: What it binds is unknown.

The TCR originated in a man younger than 35 who had mild COVID-19 (a few samples of this study predate the infection). Cell type and time point are not known. The specimen was PBMCs or a T cell subset sorted from them (not recorded which). The rearrangement joins TRBV10-3 to TRBJ2-2; D may be TRBD1 (6 bases). This CDR3 is CAIGGRTTGELFF. The DNA for the CDR3 is TGTGCCATCGGGGGCAGGACCACCGGGGAGCTGTTTTTT.